This is a list of T cell receptor beta chains from one sample in a study of blood T cell repertoires in COVID-19. Only in-frame clones appear in the TCRdb table, and some are missing; sequencing was by immunoSEQ multiplex PCR. The data hold about 120,000 clones, with around 90% observed a single time. Sequencing was carried out using peripheral blood. The receptors stem from a woman aged 55-69 years with COVID-19, enrolled during active disease. CDR3s include the opening cysteine and the closing phenylalanine or tryptophan. The D gene is left open where the match is weak. Clone sizes are given selectively: once, few, many, or a class where the clone is expanded.

j_call clone_size d_call v_call cdr3_nt cdr3_aa
TRBJ2-1 . . TRBV6-1 TGTGCCAGCAGTGAAGCTCGAGGATTCGGGAATGAGCAGTTCTTC CASSEARGFGNEQFF
TRBJ2-7 . . TRBV6-6 TGTGCCAGCAGCACCAACAGGGCTTTCGACGAGCAGTACTTC CASSTNRAFDEQYF
TRBJ1-1 . . TRBV11-2 TGTGCCAGCAGCTTAGGTATTAGGACAGAAATTGAAGCTTTCTTT CASSLGIRTEIEAFF
TRBJ1-5 . . TRBV5-4 TGTGCCAGCAGCTTGGATCAGGGCGATCAGCCCCAGCATTTT CASSLDQGDQPQHF
TRBJ2-3 . . TRBV6-4 TGTGCCAGCAGTGTTTCCCAAGCGGATACGCAGTATTTT CASSVSQADTQYF
TRBJ2-7 . TRBD1 TRBV30 TGTGCCTGGAGGACAGGGATAAACGAGCAGTACTTC CAWRTGINEQYF
TRBJ2-1 . TRBD1 TRBV4-3 TGCGCCAGCAGCCGGACAGGGGGCACCTACAATGAGCAGTTCTTC CASSRTGGTYNEQFF
TRBJ1-2 once TRBD1 TRBV19 TGTGCCAGTAGTATACGGGACAGCGGAGGCTACACCTTC CASSIRDSGGYTF
TRBJ2-7 . . TRBV11-2 TGTGCCAGCAGCTTAGAAAGGTCCCAGGACAAGTACTTC CASSLERSQDKYF
TRBJ2-3 once . TRBV6-2/TRBV6-3 TGTGCCAGCAGTTACAGACGGGGCACAGATACGCAGTATTTT CASSYRRGTDTQYF
TRBJ2-1 . TRBD2 TRBV5-6 TGTGCCAGCAGCTTGGTGGGACTAGTATTTGAGCAGTTCTTC CASSLVGLVFEQFF
TRBJ2-2 . . TRBV7-2 TGTGCCAGCAGCTTCAACAGGGACACCGGGGAGCTGTTTTTT CASSFNRDTGELFF